A single sample gave rise to the 15 T cell receptor beta chains below, sequenced in a study of CD8 T cells in Susac syndrome. RNA, at about 0.45 to 1 ug, was reverse transcribed with random hexamers. TCRdb fed the immunoSEQ multiplex PCR reads into MiXCR, producing one record per CDR3 protein. The data show fewer than 200,000 distinct CDR3 sequences, roughly 94% seen once. Sequencing was performed on CD4+ T cells from PBMCs. These receptors came from a human donor in good health.

V gene TRBV20-1 combines with J gene TRBJ1-1, with D uncertain. The V gene lost 5 bases and the J gene lost 1 base, with 11 bases spanning the gap. CDR3 length: 13 residues. Germline V gene sequence: CDR1 DFQATT, CDR2 SNEGSKA (reference sequence). As DNA, the CDR3 is TGCAGTGCTCAGAACCCCAGGAACACTGAAGCTTTCTTT. Protein product: CSAQNPRNTEAFF.

The rearrangement joins TRBV27 to TRBJ2-3; possibly TRBD1 for D (8 bases). CDR3 length: 16 amino acids. Germline assignment: CDR1 MNHEY and CDR2 SMNVEV (reference sequence). Trimming removed 5 bases at V and 3 bases at J, with 18 bases between. The CDR3 nucleotides are TGTGCCAGCAGTCTCCTCAACAGGGGGGGTACAGATACGCAGTATTTT. This sequence encodes CASSLLNRGGTDTQYF.

The chain uses TRBV24-1 and TRBJ2-1, with 14 bases identical to TRBD2. V shed 4 bases and J 8 bases; nucleotides not matched to a gene: 6. Per the germline V gene, CDR1 is KGHDR and CDR2 is SFDVKD. The CDR3 consists of 16 residues. The chain's CDR3 is CATSDPGLAGEDEQFF. The CDR3 coding sequence is TGTGCCACCAGTGACCCGGGACTAGCGGGAGAGGATGAGCAGTTCTTC.

The chain is built from TRBV4-1 and TRBJ2-7; TRBD2 matches 8 bases. Germline V gene data show CDR1 as MGHRA and CDR2 as YSYEKL. The ends lost 0 bases at V and 4 bases at J; junction bases unmatched: 5. The CDR3 runs 15 residues. CDR3 sequence reads: CASSQDTSGTYEQYF. The CDR3 region has the DNA TGCGCCAGCAGCCAAGATACTAGCGGAACGTACGAGCAGTACTTC.

V usage is TRBV5-1 and J usage is TRBJ2-5; 9 nucleotides agree with TRBD1. V was clipped by 4 bases and J by 2 bases; unmatched bases: 6. This CDR3 comprises 15 residues. The germline CDR1 and CDR2 sequences are SGHRS and YFSETQ. The CDR3, as DNA: TGCGCCAGCAGCAAATCGACAGGGGGGCAAGAGACCCAGTACTTC. It translates to CASSKSTGGQETQYF.

The chain employs TRBV20-1 and TRBJ2-7; no reliable D call. V was clipped by 6 bases and J by 7 bases, with 13 bases between them. This CDR3 contains 11 residues. Germline V gene sequence: CDR1 DFQATT, CDR2 SNEGSKA (reference sequence). The CDR3 here is CSASPAREQYF. In DNA form, the CDR3 reads TGCAGTGCGAGCCCAGCGAGGGAGCAGTACTTC.

This clonotype showed up just once. J is TRBJ2-3 and V is TRBV20-1, with a possible D match to TRBD2 (5 bases). Germline values: CDR1 DFQATT, CDR2 SNEGSKA (reference sequence). Trimming left V 3 bases short and J 10 bases short, with 17 bases between. The CDR3 consists of 13 residues. CDR3 amino acids: CSASGIEGVSQYF. The CDR3 DNA is TGCAGTGCTAGCGGGATTGAGGGAGTGTCGCAGTATTTT.

This clonotype was observed a single time. The chain combines TRBV20-1 with TRBJ2-7, with D perhaps assigned TRBD1 or TRBD2 (6 bases each). Germline-derived CDR1 and CDR2 are DFQATT and SNEGSKA (reference sequence). The CDR3 runs 15 residues. Trimming pared 1 base from V and 0 bases from J, leaving 13 bases between. The CDR3 nucleotides read TGCAGTGCTAGAGGGGGGGCAGGGAGCTCCTACGAGCAGTACTTC. This sequence encodes CSARGGAGSSYEQYF.

The chain couples TRBV20-1 to TRBJ1-1; D is ambiguous. There are 14 residues in the CDR3. Germline CDR1 reads DFQATT; CDR2 reads SNEGSKA (reference sequence). Trimming shortened V by 3 bases and J by 3 bases, and 14 bases separated the two germline ends. The CDR3 loop reads CSASEIGSDTEAFF. CDR3 bases: TGCAGTGCTAGCGAGATAGGTTCGGACACTGAAGCTTTCTTT.

J is TRBJ2-4 and V is TRBV21-1. TRBV21-1 is tagged as a pseudogene. The CDR3 covers 15 residues. CDR3 residues: CASSKDRPAKNIQYF. The DNA of the CDR3 is TGTGCCAGCAGCAAAGACCGACCAGCCAAAAACATTCAGTACTTC.

The chain uses TRBV6-5 and TRBJ1-5; D is perhaps TRBD1 (6 bases). V was pared by 5 bases and J by 5 bases, with 13 bases between. Germline loops: CDR1 MNHEY, CDR2 SVGAGI. There are 14 residues in the CDR3. The CDR3 is CASSLRRGDQPQHF. Here the CDR3 DNA reads TGTGCCAGCAGTCTGCGAAGGGGGGATCAGCCCCAGCATTTT.

V gene TRBV29-1 combines with J gene TRBJ1-3, with 12 bases fitting TRBD1. Trimming took 5 bases from V and 2 from J; bases not matched to a gene: 10. Germline loops: CDR1 SQVTM, CDR2 ANQGSEA. This CDR3 region has 17 residues. CDR3 bases: TGCAGCGTTCGCGCCGGGACAGGGGGCCATCCTGGAAACACCATATATTTT. Translating it yields CSVRAGTGGHPGNTIYF.

V gene TRBV28 combines with J gene TRBJ2-1, with a possible D match to TRBD2 (5 bases). Trimming removed 5 bases at V and 12 bases at J, with 23 bases between. There are 15 residues in the CDR3. CDR1 MDHEN and CDR2 SYDVKM come from the germline V gene. In DNA, the CDR3 is TGTGCCAGCAGTCCAGCGACTATGGAATCTATGGCGCAGTTCTTC. This codes for CASSPATMESMAQFF. Drawing the rest from reference TRBV28 and TRBJ2-1, the complete variable domain is DVKVTQSSRYLVKRTGEKVFLECVQDMDHENMFWYRQDPGLGLRLIYFSYDVKMKEKGDIPEGYSVSREKKERFSLILESASTNQTSMYLCASSPATMESMAQFFGPGTRLTVL.

The rearrangement links TRBV24-1 to TRBJ2-1, with TRBD1 matching over 9 bases. The CDR3 totals 14 residues. V lost 7 bases and J lost 7; bases outside the gene matches: 7. From germline, CDR1 is KGHDR and CDR2 SFDVKD. CDR3 DNA sequence: TGTGCCACCAGCGGGACAGGGAAGTTGAATGAGCAGTTCTTC. It encodes CATSGTGKLNEQFF.

The chain joins TRBV30 to TRBJ2-6; TRBD1 matches at 7 bases. Trimming took 0 bases from V and 7 from J; bases not matched to a gene: 30. The CDR3 is 23 residues long. Germline V lookup: CDR1 GTSNPN, CDR2 SVGIG (reference sequence). CDR3 in DNA: TGTGCCTGGAGTGTAGGTCGGGACAGAGAGACTCTGGGTGAGATTTTCCGAGCCAACGTCCTGACTTTC. This sequence encodes CAWSVGRDRETLGEIFRANVLTF.